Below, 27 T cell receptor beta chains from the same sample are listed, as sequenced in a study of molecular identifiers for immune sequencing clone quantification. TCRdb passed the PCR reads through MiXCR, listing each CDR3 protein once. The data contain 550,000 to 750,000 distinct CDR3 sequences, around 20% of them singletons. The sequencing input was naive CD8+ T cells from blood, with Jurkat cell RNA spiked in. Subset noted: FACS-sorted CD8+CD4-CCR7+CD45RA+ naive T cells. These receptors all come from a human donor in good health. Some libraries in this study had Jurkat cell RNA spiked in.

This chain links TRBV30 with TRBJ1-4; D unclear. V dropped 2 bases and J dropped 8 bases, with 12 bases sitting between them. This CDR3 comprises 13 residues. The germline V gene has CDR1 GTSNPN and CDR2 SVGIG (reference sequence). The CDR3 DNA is TGTGCCTGGAGTTATGGGAACGGGGAAAAACTGTTTTTT. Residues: CAWSYGNGEKLFF.

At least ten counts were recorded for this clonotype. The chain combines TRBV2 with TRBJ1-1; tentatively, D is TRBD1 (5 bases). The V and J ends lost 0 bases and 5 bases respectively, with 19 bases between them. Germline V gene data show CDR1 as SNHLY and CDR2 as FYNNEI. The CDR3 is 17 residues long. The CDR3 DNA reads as TGTGCCAGCAGTGAAGCGCCCCACGGGGGGATAGGGACTGAAGCTTTCTTT. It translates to CASSEAPHGGIGTEAFF.

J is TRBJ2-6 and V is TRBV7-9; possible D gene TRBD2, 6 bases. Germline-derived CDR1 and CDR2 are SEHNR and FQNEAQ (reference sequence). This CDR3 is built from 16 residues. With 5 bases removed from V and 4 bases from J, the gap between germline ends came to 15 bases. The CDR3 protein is CASSPRGRSGANVLTF. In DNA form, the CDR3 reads TGTGCCAGCAGCCCCCGGGGGAGATCCGGGGCCAACGTCCTGACTTTC.

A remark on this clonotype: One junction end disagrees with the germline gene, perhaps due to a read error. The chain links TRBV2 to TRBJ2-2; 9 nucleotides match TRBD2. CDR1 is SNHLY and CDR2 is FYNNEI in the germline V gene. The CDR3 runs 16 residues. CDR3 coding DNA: TGTGCCAGCAGAGCTATTAGCGGGAGCGGCACCGGGGATCTGTTTTTT. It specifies CASRAISGSGTGDLFF.

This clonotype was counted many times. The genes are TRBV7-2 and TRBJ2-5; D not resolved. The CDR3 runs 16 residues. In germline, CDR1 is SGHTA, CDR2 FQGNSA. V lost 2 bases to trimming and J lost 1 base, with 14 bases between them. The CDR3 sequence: CASSLTETWSQETQYF. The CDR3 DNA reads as TGTGCCAGCAGCTTAACGGAAACGTGGTCCCAAGAGACCCAGTACTTC.

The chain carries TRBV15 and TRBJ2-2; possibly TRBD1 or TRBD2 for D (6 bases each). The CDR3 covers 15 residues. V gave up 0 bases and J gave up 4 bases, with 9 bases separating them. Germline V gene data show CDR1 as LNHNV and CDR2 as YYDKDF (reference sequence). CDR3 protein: CATSREGGGTGELFF. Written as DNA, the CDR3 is TGTGCCACCAGCAGAGAAGGGGGAGGCACCGGGGAGCTGTTTTTT.

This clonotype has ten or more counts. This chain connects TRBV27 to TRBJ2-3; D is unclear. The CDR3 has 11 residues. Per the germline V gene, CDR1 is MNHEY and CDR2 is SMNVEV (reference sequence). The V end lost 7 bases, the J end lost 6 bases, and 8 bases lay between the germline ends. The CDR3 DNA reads TGTGCCAGCATCCCGAGGGATACGCAGTATTTT. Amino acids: CASIPRDTQYF.

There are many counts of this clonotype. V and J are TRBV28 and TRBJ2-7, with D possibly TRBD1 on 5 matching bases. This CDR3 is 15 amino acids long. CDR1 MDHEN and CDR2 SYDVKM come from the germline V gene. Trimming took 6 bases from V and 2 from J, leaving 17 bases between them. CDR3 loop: CASRPRQYPTYEQYF. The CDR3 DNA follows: TGTGCCAGCAGACCCCGACAGTACCCGACCTACGAGCAGTACTTC.

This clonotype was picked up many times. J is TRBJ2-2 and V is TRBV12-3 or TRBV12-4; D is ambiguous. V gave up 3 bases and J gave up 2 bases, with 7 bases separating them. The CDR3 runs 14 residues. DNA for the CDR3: TGTGCCAGCAGTTTTGGGATCAACACCGGGGAGCTGTTTTTT. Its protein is CASSFGINTGELFF.

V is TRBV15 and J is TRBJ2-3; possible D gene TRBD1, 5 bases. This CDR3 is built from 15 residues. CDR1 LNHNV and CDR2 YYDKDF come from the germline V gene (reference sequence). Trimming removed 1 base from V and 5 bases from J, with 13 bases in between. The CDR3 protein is CATSRGVQGGDTQYF. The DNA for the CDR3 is TGTGCCACCAGCAGAGGGGTTCAGGGCGGAGATACGCAGTATTTT. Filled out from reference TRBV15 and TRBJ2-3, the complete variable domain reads DAMVIQNPRYQVTQFGKPVTLSCSQTLNHNVMYWYQQKSSQAPKLLFHYYDKDFNNEADTPDNFQSRRPNTSFCFLDIRSPGLGDTAMYLCATSRGVQGGDTQYFGPGTRLTVL.

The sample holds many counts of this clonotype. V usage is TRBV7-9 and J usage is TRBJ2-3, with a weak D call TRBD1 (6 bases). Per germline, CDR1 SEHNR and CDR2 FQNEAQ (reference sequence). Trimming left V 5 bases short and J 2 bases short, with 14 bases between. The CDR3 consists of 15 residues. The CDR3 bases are TGTGCCAGCAGCCAGACAGGCGGGTTCACAGATACGCAGTATTTT. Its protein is CASSQTGGFTDTQYF.

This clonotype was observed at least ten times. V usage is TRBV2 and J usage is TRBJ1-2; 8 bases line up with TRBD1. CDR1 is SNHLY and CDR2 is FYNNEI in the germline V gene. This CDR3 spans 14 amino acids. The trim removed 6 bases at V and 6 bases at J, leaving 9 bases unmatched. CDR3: CASSFTDRADGYTF. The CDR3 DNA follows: TGTGCCAGCAGCTTTACGGACAGGGCGGATGGCTACACCTTC.

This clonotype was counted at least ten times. The CDR3 region is CASSTDEGAKNIQYF. The CDR3, as DNA: TGTGCCAGCAGCACCGACGAGGGGGCCAAAAACATTCAGTACTTC. The chain has TRBV12-3 or TRBV12-4 and TRBJ2-4; D tentatively fits TRBD1 or TRBD2 (5 bases each). The CDR3 length is 15 residues. The V end was cut by 6 bases, the J end by 1 base, with 13 bases between.

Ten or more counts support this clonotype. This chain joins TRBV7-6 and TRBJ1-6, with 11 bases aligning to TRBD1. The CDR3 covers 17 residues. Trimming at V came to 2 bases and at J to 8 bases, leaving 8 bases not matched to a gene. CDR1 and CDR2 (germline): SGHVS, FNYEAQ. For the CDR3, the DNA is TGTGCCAGCAGCTTATCTCGGGGACAGGGGGACTATTCACCCCTCCACTTT. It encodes CASSLSRGQGDYSPLHF.

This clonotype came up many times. The CDR3 DNA reads TGTGCCAGTAGTATCGGACTAGCGGGAGCCACCGGGGAGCTGTTTTTT. Translated: CASSIGLAGATGELFF. The genes are TRBV19 and TRBJ2-2; 13 bases are shared with TRBD2. With V trimmed by 3 bases and J by 4 bases, 2 bases remained unmatched. There are 16 residues in the CDR3. Germline V CDR1 and CDR2: LNHDA, SQIVND (reference sequence).

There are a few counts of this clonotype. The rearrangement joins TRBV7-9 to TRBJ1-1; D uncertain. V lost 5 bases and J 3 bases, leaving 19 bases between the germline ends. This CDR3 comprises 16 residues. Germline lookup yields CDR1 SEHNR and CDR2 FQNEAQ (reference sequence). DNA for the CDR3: TGTGCCAGCAGCGTGACGGGTTGGGTCGAGGACACTGAAGCTTTCTTT. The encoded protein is CASSVTGWVEDTEAFF.

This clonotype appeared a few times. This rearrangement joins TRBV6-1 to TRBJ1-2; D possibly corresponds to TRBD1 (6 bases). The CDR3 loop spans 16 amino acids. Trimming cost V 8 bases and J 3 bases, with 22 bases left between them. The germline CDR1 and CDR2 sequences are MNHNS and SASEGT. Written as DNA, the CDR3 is TGTGCCAGCGTGGAAGCCCACACGCACAGGGACTATGGCTACACCTTC. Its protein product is CASVEAHTHRDYGYTF.

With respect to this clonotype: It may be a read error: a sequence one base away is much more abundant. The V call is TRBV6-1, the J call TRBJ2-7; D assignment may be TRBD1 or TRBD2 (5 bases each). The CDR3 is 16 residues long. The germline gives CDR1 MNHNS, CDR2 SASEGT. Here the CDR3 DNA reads TGTGCCAGCAGCGGGACCACCTGGGGACGGAACTACGAGCAGCACTTC. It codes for CASSGTTWGRNYEQHF.

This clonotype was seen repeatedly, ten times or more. The chain's CDR3 is CASSLGFTDTQYF. DNA for the CDR3: TGTGCCAGCAGCTTAGGTTTCACAGATACGCAGTATTTT. V gene TRBV13 combines with J gene TRBJ2-3; no definite D call. Trimming took off 0 bases at V and 2 bases at J, with 3 bases between the two ends. CDR1 and CDR2 from the germline V gene are PRHDT and FYEKMQ (reference sequence). The CDR3 sequence is 13 residues long.

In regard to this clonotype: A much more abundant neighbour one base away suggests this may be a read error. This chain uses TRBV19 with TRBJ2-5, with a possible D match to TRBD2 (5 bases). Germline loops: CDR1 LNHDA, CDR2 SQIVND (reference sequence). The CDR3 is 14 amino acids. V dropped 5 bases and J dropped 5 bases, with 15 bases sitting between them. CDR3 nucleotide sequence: TGTGCCAGTAGTGTTTACGGACGAGGGGAGACCCAGTACTTC. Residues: CASSVYGRGETQYF.

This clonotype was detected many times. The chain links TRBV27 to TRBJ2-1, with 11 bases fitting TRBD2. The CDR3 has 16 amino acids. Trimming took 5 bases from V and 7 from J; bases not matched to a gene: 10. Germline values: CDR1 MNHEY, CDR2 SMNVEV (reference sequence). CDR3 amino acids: CASSVLAGGPLNEQFF. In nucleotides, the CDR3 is TGTGCCAGCAGTGTTTTAGCGGGAGGGCCTCTTAATGAGCAGTTCTTC.

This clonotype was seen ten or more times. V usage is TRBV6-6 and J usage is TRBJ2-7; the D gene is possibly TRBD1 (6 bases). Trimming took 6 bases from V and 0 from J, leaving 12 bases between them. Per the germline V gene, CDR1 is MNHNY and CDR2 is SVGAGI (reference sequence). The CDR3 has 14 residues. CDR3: CASRHRENSYEQYF. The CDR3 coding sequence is TGTGCCAGCAGGCACAGGGAAAACTCCTACGAGCAGTACTTC.

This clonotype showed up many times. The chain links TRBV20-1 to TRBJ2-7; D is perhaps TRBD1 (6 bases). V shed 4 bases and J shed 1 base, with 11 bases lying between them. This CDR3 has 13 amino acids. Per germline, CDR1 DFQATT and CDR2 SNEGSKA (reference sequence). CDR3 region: CSAIYRDSYEQYF. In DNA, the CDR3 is TGCAGTGCTATTTACAGGGATTCCTACGAGCAGTACTTC.

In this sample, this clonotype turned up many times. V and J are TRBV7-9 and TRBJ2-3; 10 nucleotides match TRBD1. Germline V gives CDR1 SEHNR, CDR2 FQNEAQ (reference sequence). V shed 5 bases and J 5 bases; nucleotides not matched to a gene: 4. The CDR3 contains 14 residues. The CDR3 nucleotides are TGTGCCAGCAGCCGGGACAGGGGTAGAGATACGCAGTATTTT. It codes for CASSRDRGRDTQYF.

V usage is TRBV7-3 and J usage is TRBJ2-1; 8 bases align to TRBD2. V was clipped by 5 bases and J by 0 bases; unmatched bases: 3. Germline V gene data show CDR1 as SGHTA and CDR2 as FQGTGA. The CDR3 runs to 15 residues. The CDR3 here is CASSAGGVSYNEQFF. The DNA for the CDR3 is TGTGCCAGCAGCGCCGGGGGGGTCTCCTACAATGAGCAGTTCTTC.

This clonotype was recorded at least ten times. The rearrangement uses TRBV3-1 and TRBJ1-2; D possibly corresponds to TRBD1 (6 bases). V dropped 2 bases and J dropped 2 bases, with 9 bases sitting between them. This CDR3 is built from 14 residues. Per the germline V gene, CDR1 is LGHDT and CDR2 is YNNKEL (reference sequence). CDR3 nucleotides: TGTGCCAGCAGCCAACGGACAGAAAACTATGGCTACACCTTC. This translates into CASSQRTENYGYTF.

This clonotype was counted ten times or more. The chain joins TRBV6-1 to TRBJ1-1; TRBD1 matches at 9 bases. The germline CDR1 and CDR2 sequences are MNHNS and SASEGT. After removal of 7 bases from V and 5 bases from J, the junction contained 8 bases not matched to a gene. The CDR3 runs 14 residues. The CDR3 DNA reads TGTGCCAGCACCCCGTGGACAGGGGTTACTGAAGCTTTCTTT. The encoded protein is CASTPWTGVTEAFF.